A few counts support the clone carrying this T cell receptor (beta chain). This record belongs to a study of preoperative IRX-2 immunotherapy in early breast cancer. The assay was immunoSEQ multiplex PCR, and TCRdb's table has in-frame clones only and misses some. The sample has under 50,000 clones; around 82% are singletons. The V and J ends lost 1 base and 7 bases, in that order; junction bases with no gene match: 6. The CDR3 consists of 14 residues. The V gene's germline CDR1 is MGHRA and CDR2 YSYEKL. The treatment was: preoperative locoregional IRX-2 cytokine immunotherapy. This phase Ib study tested locoregional IRX-2 cytokine immunotherapy given before surgery.

The sample was lymph node tissue, taken after IRX-2 immunotherapy. The chain links TRBV4-1 to TRBJ1-2; TRBD1 matches at 7 bases. The receptor was isolated from a human donor with breast cancer. CDR3 sequence (DNA): TGCGCCAGCAGCCAAGGAGACAGGGAGGCTGGCTACACCTTC. This translates into CASSQGDREAGYTF.